The 22 T cell receptor beta chains listed next were all sequenced from one sample in a study of cytomegalovirus exposure and HLA in healthy donors. It was with 60 Vbeta and 13 Jbeta primers that the PCR ran. Assay used: immunoSEQ multiplex PCR; TCRdb lists only in-frame clones, some missing. Seen here are about 110,000 clones, 74% observed once, and the top ten hold 2.6%. Source material: PBMCs. Receptor source: a middle-aged man in good health and CMV-seropositive.

The rearrangement links TRBV9 to TRBJ1-3; TRBD1 aligns across 7 bases. Per the germline V gene, CDR1 is SGDLS and CDR2 is YYNGEE. The CDR3 consists of 15 residues. The V segment lost 4 bases and the J segment 4 bases; nucleotides outside the gene matches: 8. The CDR3: CASSLTAQGGNTIYF. The CDR3 DNA reads as TGTGCCAGCAGCCTGACGGCACAGGGGGGAAACACCATATATTTT.

J is TRBJ1-1 and V is TRBV7-9; TRBD1 agrees at 7 bases. Germline-derived CDR1 and CDR2 are SEHNR and FQNEAQ (reference sequence). This CDR3 contains 15 residues. V shed 1 base, J shed 10 bases, and the junction held 12 bases outside the gene matches. The CDR3 protein is CASSLGIGGEEAAFF. In DNA, the CDR3 is TGTGCCAGCAGCTTAGGTATAGGGGGCGAGGAGGCAGCTTTCTTT. The complete variable domain, with remaining parts taken from reference TRBV7-9 and TRBJ1-1, reads DTGVSQNPRHKITKRGQNVTFRCDPISEHNRLYWYRQTLGQGPEFLTYFQNEAQLEKSRLLSDRFSAERPKGSFSTLEIQRTEQGDSAMYLCASSLGIGGEEAAFFGQGTRLTVV.

This chain links TRBV7-3 with TRBJ2-2, with 13 nucleotides matching TRBD2. This CDR3 has 20 amino acids. The junction had 14 bases not matched to a gene; V was cut back by 3 bases and J by 4 bases. From germline, CDR1 is SGHTA and CDR2 FQGTGA. The CDR3 spells CASSFLPGLAGDRGTGELFF. DNA for the CDR3: TGTGCCAGCAGCTTCCTCCCCGGACTAGCGGGAGATCGGGGCACCGGGGAGCTGTTTTTT.

The chain has TRBV13 and TRBJ2-2; 9 nucleotides agree with TRBD1. The V segment lost 5 bases and the J segment 3 bases; nucleotides outside the gene matches: 4. This CDR3 has 15 residues. Germline CDR1 is PRHDT and CDR2 is FYEKMQ (reference sequence). The CDR3 spells CASSQGQGHTGELFF. The CDR3 DNA reads as TGTGCCAGCAGCCAGGGACAGGGACACACCGGGGAGCTGTTTTTT.

This rearrangement joins TRBV19 to TRBJ1-6, with 7 bases fitting TRBD1. Germline V gene lookup returns CDR1 LNHDA and CDR2 SQIVND (reference sequence). The CDR3 consists of 16 residues. J gave up 2 bases and V 3 bases, and 4 bases lay outside the gene matches. This CDR3 is CASSIRDSTYNSPLHF. The CDR3 DNA is TGTGCCAGTAGTATCCGGGACAGCACCTATAATTCACCCCTCCACTTT. Filled out from reference TRBV19 and TRBJ1-6, the complete variable domain reads DGGITQSPKYLFRKEGQNVTLSCEQNLNHDAMYWYRQDPGQGLRLIYYSQIVNDFQKGDIAEGYSVSREKKESFPLTVTSAQKNPTAFYLCASSIRDSTYNSPLHFGNGTRLTVT.

The chain joins TRBV7-3 to TRBJ2-1, with a weak D call TRBD2 (7 bases). Germline CDR1 and CDR2: SGHTA and FQGTGA. The CDR3 runs 14 residues. The germline V and J ends were trimmed by 1 base and 7 bases, with 11 bases remaining between them. Here the CDR3 reads CASSLKGGGNEQFF. In DNA, the CDR3 is TGTGCCAGCAGCTTAAAGGGGGGAGGGAATGAGCAGTTCTTC.

The CDR3, as DNA: TGTGCCAGCACCTCGGTGGGAGGCGCCGAGCAGTACTTC. The encoded protein is CASTSVGGAEQYF. The rearrangement joins TRBV25-1 to TRBJ2-7, with D perhaps TRBD2 (6 bases). The germline V gene has CDR1 MGHDK and CDR2 SYGVNS. The CDR3 length is 13 residues. The V gene lost 7 bases and the J gene lost 6 bases, with 16 bases spanning the gap.

The genes are TRBV5-1 and TRBJ2-3; D might be TRBD1 (6 bases). The CDR3 loop spans 17 amino acids. V lost 3 bases to trimming and J lost 2 bases, with 19 bases between them. From germline, CDR1 is SGHRS and CDR2 YFSETQ. This chain's CDR3 is CASSSPPGQTITDTQYF. The CDR3 DNA follows: TGCGCCAGCAGCTCCCCACCGGGACAAACTATCACAGATACGCAGTATTTT.

This sequence joins TRBV5-1 and TRBJ2-5; unclear D gene. The CDR3 covers 15 residues. V lost 0 bases and J lost 5, with 14 bases in between. Germline assignment: CDR1 SGHRS and CDR2 YFSETQ. The CDR3 sequence: CASSLGAVLGETQYF. CDR3 nucleotides: TGCGCCAGCAGCTTGGGTGCGGTCCTCGGGGAGACCCAGTACTTC.

The genes are TRBV4-1 and TRBJ2-2, with 16 positions matching TRBD2. The CDR3 is 18 amino acids. The V gene end was trimmed by 1 base and the J gene end by 11 bases; junction bases not matched to a gene: 10. Germline V gene lookup returns CDR1 MGHRA and CDR2 YSYEKL. The CDR3 spells CASSQGTGLAGGYRELFF. The CDR3 region has the DNA TGCGCCAGCAGCCAAGGGACGGGACTAGCGGGGGGGTACCGAGAGCTGTTTTTT.

This chain uses TRBV21-1 with TRBJ2-6; whether TRBD1, the table's D call, matches the DNA was not checked. TRBV21-1 is annotated as a pseudogene. The CDR3 is 16 amino acids. CDR3 sequence: CASSKDRPSGANVLTF. The DNA for the CDR3 is TGTGCCAGCAGCAAAGACAGGCCGTCTGGGGCCAACGTCCTGACTTTC.

J is TRBJ2-3 and V is TRBV27; 11 bases are a match to TRBD2. The CDR3 consists of 19 residues. CDR1 and CDR2 from the germline V gene are MNHEY and SMNVEV (reference sequence). V dropped 2 bases and J dropped 5; count of bases not matched to a gene: 15. CDR3 bases: TGTGCCAGCAGTTTACAGTGGTCCCTAGCGGGAGGAACGATAGATACGCAGTATTTT. It specifies CASSLQWSLAGGTIDTQYF.

The gene calls are TRBV18 and TRBJ1-2; 7 nucleotides agree with TRBD1. Germline CDR1 KGHSH, CDR2 LQKENI. The junction had 7 bases not matched to a gene; V was cut back by 0 bases and J by 0 bases. The CDR3 sequence is 17 residues long. CDR3 loop: CASSPPTGIGSNYGYTF. The CDR3, as DNA: TGTGCCAGCTCACCACCGACAGGGATAGGGTCTAACTATGGCTACACCTTC. The full variable domain, with the rest looked up from reference TRBV18 and TRBJ1-2, is NAGVMQNPRHLVRRRGQEARLRCSPMKGHSHVYWYRQLPEEGLKFMVYLQKENIIDESGMPKERFSAEFPKEGPSILRIQQVVRGDSAAYFCASSPPTGIGSNYGYTFGSGTRLTVV.

The gene calls are TRBV2 and TRBJ2-3, with 8 bases that match TRBD1. The germline V gene has CDR1 SNHLY and CDR2 FYNNEI. The CDR3 runs 14 residues. With V trimmed by 6 bases and J by 1 base, 3 bases remained unmatched. This CDR3 is CASRGQGGTDTQYF. DNA for the CDR3: TGTGCCAGCAGAGGACAGGGTGGCACAGATACGCAGTATTTT.

The chain couples TRBV6-6 to TRBJ2-5; 8 bases fit TRBD1. The closer fit of TRBJ2-7 to the DNA end suggests the J call may be wrong. In germline, CDR1 is MNHNY, CDR2 SVGAGI (reference sequence). The CDR3 has 15 residues. CDR3 nucleotide sequence: TGTGCCAGCAGTTACCCACAGGGGGTAGCCGACGAGCAGTACTTC. Translated: CASSYPQGVADEQYF.

This clone has just a few counts. The chain has TRBV11-3 and TRBJ2-7, with D perhaps matching TRBD1 (5 bases). The germline V gene encodes CDR1 SGHNT and CDR2 YENEEA. V was cut by 5 bases and J by 4 bases, with 12 bases left in between. CDR3 length: 13 amino acids. The CDR3 DNA is TGTGCCAGCAGCGCCAGGGCAGAATACGAGCAGTACTTC. Translating it yields CASSARAEYEQYF.

The sample holds one count of this clone. V gene TRBV19 combines with J gene TRBJ1-1, with D maybe TRBD1 (5 bases). The ends were cut back, 2 bases at V and 4 bases at J, with 17 bases in the middle. Per germline, CDR1 LNHDA and CDR2 SQIVND (reference sequence). The CDR3 totals 16 residues. The CDR3 nucleotides read TGTGCCAGTAGTATAATGGGTCGGAGGGGTAGCACTGAAGCTTTCTTT. Translating it yields CASSIMGRRGSTEAFF.

J is TRBJ2-7 and V is TRBV7-9; 9 nucleotides line up with TRBD1. CDR3 length equals 14 residues. The germline CDR1 and CDR2 sequences are SEHNR and FQNEAQ (reference sequence). V lost 5 bases to trimming and J lost 6 bases; unmatched junction nucleotides: 8. This CDR3 reads CASSHRDRASEQYF. The CDR3 DNA is TGTGCCAGCAGCCACCGGGACAGGGCTTCCGAGCAGTACTTC. Together with reference TRBV7-9 and TRBJ2-7, the CDR3 gives the full variable domain: DTGVSQNPRHKITKRGQNVTFRCDPISEHNRLYWYRQTLGQGPEFLTYFQNEAQLEKSRLLSDRFSAERPKGSFSTLEIQRTEQGDSAMYLCASSHRDRASEQYFGPGTRLTVT.

The chain couples TRBV4-1 to TRBJ1-5, with 8 nucleotides matching TRBD1. V shed 6 bases, J shed 4 bases, and the junction held 8 bases outside the gene matches. CDR3 length: 15 residues. The germline V gene encodes CDR1 MGHRA and CDR2 YSYEKL. CDR3 region: CASSSGQGPNQPQHF. The CDR3 nucleotides are TGCGCCAGCAGTAGCGGACAGGGCCCAAATCAGCCCCAGCATTTT.

This chain uses TRBV7-9 with TRBJ2-7; D may be TRBD1 (6 bases). CDR1 is SEHNR and CDR2 is FQNEAQ in the germline V gene (reference sequence). The CDR3 extends over 12 amino acids. The ends were cut back, 5 bases at V and 5 bases at J, with 10 bases in the middle. The CDR3 protein is CASSPTGHEQYF. The DNA for the CDR3 is TGTGCCAGCAGCCCAACAGGGCACGAGCAGTACTTC.

The gene calls are TRBV7-3 and TRBJ2-3, with unresolved D. CDR3 length equals 14 residues. Germline-derived CDR1 and CDR2 are SGHTA and FQGTGA. V was trimmed by 3 bases and J by 6 bases, leaving 13 bases between them. CDR3 sequence: CASSFSVFLDTQYF. Here the CDR3 DNA reads TGTGCCAGCAGCTTTTCGGTGTTCTTGGATACGCAGTATTTT.

This clone was observed once. The J gene is TRBJ2-1, the V gene TRBV7-2; 8 bases align to TRBD2. The CDR3 is 18 amino acids. The V gene's germline CDR1 is SGHTA and CDR2 FQGNSA. The V gene end was trimmed by 2 bases and the J gene end by 0 bases; junction bases not matched to a gene: 9. The CDR3 nucleotides are TGTGCCAGCAGCTTAAATTCGGCGGGGGGAAGCTCCTACAATGAGCAGTTCTTC. Translated, it gives CASSLNSAGGSSYNEQFF. The complete variable domain, with remaining parts taken from reference TRBV7-2 and TRBJ2-1, reads GAGVSQSPSNKVTEKGKDVELRCDPISGHTALYWYRQSLGQGLEFLIYFQGNSAPDKSGLPSDRFSAERTGGSVSTLTIQRTQQEDSAVYLCASSLNSAGGSSYNEQFFGPGTRLTVL.